This TCR beta chain derives from a study of CD8+CD57+ T cells in acquired aplastic anemia. The CDR3 spans 14 residues. Germline values: CDR1 MNHNS, CDR2 SASEGT. The trim removed 4 bases at V and 6 bases at J, leaving 6 bases unmatched. This clonotype was observed a handful of times. CDR3 and TCR beta VDJ profiling relied on genomic DNA as the template. TCRdb reprocessed the reads with MiXCR, giving one entry per CDR3 protein. The sample includes around 430,000 distinct CDR3 sequences, approximately 33% of them seen just once. An expansion of CD8+CD57+ cells by flow cytometry had been shown in patients chosen for sequencing. At the time of blood sampling, patients had not yet received any therapy.

The sample consisted of sorted CD4+, CD8+, or CD8+CD57+ T cells (not recorded which) from PBMCs. This chain connects TRBV6-1 to TRBJ1-1, with 9 bases that match TRBD1. The TCR was taken from a human donor with aplastic anemia. Written as DNA, the CDR3 is TGTGCCAGCAGTGGGCCTTGGACAGGGGCTGAAGCTTTCTTT. Translating gives CASSGPWTGAEAFF.